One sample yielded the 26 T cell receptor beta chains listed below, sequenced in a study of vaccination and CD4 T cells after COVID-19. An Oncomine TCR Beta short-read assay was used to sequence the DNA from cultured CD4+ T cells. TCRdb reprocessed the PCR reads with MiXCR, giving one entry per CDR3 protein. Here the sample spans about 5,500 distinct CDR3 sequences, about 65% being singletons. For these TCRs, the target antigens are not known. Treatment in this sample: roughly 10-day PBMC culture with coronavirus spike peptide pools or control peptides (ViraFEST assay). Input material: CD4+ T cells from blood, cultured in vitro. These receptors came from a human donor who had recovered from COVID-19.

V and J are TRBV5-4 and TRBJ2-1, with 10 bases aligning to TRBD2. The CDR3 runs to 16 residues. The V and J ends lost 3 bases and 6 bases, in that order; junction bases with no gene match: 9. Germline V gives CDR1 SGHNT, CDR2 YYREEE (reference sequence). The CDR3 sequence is CASSYFSGRAGNEQFF. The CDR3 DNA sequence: TGTGCCAGCAGCTACTTCAGCGGGAGGGCCGGCAATGAGCAGTTCTTC.

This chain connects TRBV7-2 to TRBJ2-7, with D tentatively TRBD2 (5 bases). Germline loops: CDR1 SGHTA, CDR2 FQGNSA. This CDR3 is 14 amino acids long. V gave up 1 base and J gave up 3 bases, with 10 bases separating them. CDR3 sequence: CASSLGGSIYEQYF. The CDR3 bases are TGTGCCAGCAGCTTAGGAGGGAGTATCTACGAGCAGTACTTC.

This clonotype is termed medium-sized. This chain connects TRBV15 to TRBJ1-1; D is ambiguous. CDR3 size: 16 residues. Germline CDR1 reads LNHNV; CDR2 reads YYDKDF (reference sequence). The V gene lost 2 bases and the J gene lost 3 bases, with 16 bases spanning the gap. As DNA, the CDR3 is TGTGCCACCAGCAGACCGCTGGGTGGACGGCACACTGAAGCTTTCTTT. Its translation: CATSRPLGGRHTEAFF.

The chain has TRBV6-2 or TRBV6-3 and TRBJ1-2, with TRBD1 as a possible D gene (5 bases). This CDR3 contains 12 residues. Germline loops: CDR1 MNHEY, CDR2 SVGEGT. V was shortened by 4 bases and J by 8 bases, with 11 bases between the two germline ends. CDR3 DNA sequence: TGTGCCAGCAGTTTATCAGGGCACGGCTACACCTTC. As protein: CASSLSGHGYTF.

CDR3 nucleotide sequence: TGTGCCAGCAGTTACAGGGGCGTTGGCACTGAAGCTTTCTTT. Translating it yields CASSYRGVGTEAFF. The chain joins TRBV27 to TRBJ1-1; 7 bases line up with TRBD1. Germline CDR1 MNHEY, CDR2 SMNVEV (reference sequence). CDR3 length: 14 residues. V lost 4 bases to trimming and J lost 4 bases; unmatched junction nucleotides: 6.

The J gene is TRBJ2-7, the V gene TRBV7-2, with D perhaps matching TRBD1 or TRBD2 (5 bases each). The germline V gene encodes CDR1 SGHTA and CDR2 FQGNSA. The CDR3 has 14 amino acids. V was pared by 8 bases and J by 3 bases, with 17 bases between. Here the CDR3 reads CASQWPGRNYEQYF. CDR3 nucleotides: TGTGCCAGCCAATGGCCGGGGCGGAACTACGAGCAGTACTTC.

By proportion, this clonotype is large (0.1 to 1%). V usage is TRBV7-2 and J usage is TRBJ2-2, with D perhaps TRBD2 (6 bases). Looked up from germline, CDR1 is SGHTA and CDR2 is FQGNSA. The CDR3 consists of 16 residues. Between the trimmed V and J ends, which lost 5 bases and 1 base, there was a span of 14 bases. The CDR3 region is CASSLRRGLNTGELFF. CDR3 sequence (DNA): TGTGCCAGCAGCCTACGGCGGGGCTTGAACACCGGGGAGCTGTTTTTT.

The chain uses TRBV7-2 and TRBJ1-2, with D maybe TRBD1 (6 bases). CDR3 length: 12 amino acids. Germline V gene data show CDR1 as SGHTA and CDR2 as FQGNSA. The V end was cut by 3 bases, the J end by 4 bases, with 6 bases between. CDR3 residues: CASSFRGYGYTF. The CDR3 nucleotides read TGTGCCAGCAGCTTCAGGGGCTATGGCTACACCTTC.

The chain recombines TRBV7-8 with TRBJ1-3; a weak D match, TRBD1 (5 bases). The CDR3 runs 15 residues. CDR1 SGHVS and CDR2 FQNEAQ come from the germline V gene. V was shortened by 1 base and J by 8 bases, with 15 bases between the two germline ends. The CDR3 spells CASSLGAIGGHTIYF. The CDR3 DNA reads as TGTGCCAGCAGCTTAGGCGCCATCGGGGGTCACACCATATATTTT. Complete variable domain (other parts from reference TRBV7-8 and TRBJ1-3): GAGVSQSPRYKVAKRGQDVALRCDPISGHVSLFWYQQALGQGPEFLTYFQNEAQLDKSGLPSDRFFAERPEGSVSTLKIQRTQQEDSAVYLCASSLGAIGGHTIYFGEGSWLTVV.

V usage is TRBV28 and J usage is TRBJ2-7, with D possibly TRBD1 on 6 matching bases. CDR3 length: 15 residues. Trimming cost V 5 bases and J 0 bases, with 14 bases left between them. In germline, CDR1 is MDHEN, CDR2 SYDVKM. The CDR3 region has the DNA TGTGCCAGCAGTCGGGACACAGTGAGCTCCTACGAGCAGTACTTC. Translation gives CASSRDTVSSYEQYF. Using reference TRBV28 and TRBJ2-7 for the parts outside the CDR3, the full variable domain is DVKVTQSSRYLVKRTGEKVFLECVQDMDHENMFWYRQDPGLGLRLIYFSYDVKMKEKGDIPEGYSVSREKKERFSLILESASTNQTSMYLCASSRDTVSSYEQYFGPGTRLTVT.

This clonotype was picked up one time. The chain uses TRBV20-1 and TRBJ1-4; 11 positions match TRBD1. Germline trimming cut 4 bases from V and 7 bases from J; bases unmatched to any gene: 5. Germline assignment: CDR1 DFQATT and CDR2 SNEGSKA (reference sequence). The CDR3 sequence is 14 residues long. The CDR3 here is CSATPGTGGEKLFF. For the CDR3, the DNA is TGCAGTGCTACTCCCGGGACAGGGGGTGAAAAACTGTTTTTT.

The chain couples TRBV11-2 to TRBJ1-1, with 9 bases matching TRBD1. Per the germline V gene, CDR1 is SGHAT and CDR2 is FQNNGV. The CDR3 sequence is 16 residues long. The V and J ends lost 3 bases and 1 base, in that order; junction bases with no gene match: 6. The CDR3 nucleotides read TGTGCCAGCAGCTTCGTTGCGGGACAGGGGAACACTGAAGCTTTCTTT. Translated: CASSFVAGQGNTEAFF.

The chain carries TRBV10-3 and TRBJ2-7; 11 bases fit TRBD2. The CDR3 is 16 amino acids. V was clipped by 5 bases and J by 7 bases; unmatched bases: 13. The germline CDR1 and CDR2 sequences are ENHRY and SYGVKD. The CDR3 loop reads CAISPSVAGGLREQYF. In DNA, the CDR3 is TGTGCCATCAGTCCCTCGGTAGCGGGAGGGTTGAGAGAGCAGTACTTC.

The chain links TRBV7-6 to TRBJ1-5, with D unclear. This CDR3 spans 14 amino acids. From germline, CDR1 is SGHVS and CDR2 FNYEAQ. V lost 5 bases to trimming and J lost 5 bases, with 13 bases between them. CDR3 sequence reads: CASSPLGTHQPQHF. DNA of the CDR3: TGTGCCAGCAGCCCCCTCGGCACTCATCAGCCCCAGCATTTT.

The CDR3 sequence is CSVEGDKGGITDTQYF. As DNA, the CDR3 is TGCAGCGTTGAGGGGGACAAGGGAGGGATCACAGATACGCAGTATTTT. The V gene is TRBV29-1, the J gene TRBJ2-3; D possibly corresponds to TRBD2 (7 bases). V was shortened by 3 bases and J by 2 bases, with 18 bases between the two germline ends. The CDR3 has 16 amino acids. Per the germline V gene, CDR1 is SQVTM and CDR2 is ANQGSEA.

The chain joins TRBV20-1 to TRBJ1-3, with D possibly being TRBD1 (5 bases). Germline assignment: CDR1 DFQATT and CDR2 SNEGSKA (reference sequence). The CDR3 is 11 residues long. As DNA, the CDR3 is TGCAGCGGGAACAGGGGAAACACCATATATTTT. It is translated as CSGNRGNTIYF.

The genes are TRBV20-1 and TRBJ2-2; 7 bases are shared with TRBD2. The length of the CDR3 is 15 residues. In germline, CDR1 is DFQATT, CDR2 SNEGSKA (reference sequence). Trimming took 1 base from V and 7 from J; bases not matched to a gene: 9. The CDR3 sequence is CSARGSGRAFGELFF. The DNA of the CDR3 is TGCAGTGCTAGAGGGAGTGGGAGGGCCTTCGGGGAGCTGTTTTTT.

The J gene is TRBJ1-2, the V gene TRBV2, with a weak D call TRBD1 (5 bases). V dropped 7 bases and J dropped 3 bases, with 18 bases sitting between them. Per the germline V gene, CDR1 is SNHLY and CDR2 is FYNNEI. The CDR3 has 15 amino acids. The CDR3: CASIDGAGTHYGYTF. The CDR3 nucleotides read TGTGCCAGCATCGACGGGGCAGGGACGCACTATGGCTACACCTTC.

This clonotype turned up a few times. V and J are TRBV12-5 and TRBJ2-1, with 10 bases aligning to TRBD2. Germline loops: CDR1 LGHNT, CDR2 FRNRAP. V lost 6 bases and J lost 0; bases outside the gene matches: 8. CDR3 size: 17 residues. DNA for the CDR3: TGTGCTAGTGGCCTCCTTAGCGGGGGGTACTCCTACAATGAGCAGTTCTTC. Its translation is CASGLLSGGYSYNEQFF.

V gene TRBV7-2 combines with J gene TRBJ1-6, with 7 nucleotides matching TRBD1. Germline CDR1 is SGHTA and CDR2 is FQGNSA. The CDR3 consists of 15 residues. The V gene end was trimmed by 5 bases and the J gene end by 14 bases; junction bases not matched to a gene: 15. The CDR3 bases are TGTGCCAGCAGCAGCTCCGGGACAGCCGGTGCAACCCTCCACTTT. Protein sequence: CASSSSGTAGATLHF.

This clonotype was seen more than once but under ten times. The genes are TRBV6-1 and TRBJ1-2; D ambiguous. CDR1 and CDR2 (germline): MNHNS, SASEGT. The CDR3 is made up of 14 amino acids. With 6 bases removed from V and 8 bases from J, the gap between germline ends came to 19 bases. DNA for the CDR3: TGTGCCAGCAGGGTCGACTGGTCGACGGGAGGCTACACCTTC. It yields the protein CASRVDWSTGGYTF.

In DNA, the CDR3 is TGTGCCAGCAGCTCAATCCGAGGGCGGCAGGAGACCCAGTACTTC. It specifies CASSSIRGRQETQYF. The chain carries TRBV11-2 and TRBJ2-5, with D perhaps TRBD2 (5 bases). This CDR3 has 15 amino acids. The germline V gene has CDR1 SGHAT and CDR2 FQNNGV. Trimming cost V 4 bases and J 5 bases, with 17 bases left between them.

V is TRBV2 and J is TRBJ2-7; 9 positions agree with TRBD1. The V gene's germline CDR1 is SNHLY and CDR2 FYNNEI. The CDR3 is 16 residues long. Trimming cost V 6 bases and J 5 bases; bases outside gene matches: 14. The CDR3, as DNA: TGTGCCAGCAGAGATCGGGGGACAGGGAAATTGGACGAGCAGTACTTC. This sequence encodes CASRDRGTGKLDEQYF.

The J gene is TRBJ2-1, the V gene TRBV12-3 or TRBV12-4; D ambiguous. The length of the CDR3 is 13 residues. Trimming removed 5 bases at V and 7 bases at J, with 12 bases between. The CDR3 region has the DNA TGTGCCAGCAGTACGAACCGGTGGAATGAGCAGTTCTTC. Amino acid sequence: CASSTNRWNEQFF.

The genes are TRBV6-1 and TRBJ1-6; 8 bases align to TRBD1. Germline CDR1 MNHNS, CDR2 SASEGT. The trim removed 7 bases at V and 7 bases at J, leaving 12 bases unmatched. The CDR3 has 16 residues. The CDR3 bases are TGTGCCAGCACCCGAGAAACAGGGGGTGTGAATTCACCCCTCCACTTT. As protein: CASTRETGGVNSPLHF.

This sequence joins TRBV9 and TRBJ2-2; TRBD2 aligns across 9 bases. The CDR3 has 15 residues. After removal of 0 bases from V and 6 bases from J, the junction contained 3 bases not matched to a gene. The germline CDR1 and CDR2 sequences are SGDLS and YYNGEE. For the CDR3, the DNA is TGTGCCAGCAGCGTAGGCGCGGGAGGGTCCGGGGAGCTGTTTTTT. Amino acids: CASSVGAGGSGELFF.